This T cell receptor (beta chain) was profiled in a study of shared clonotypes between healthy human individuals. A note on this clone: The target antigen is unknown. An end of the junction differs from the germline gene, which may be a read error.

The method was immunoSEQ multiplex PCR; TCRdb's version includes in-frame clones alone and lacks a portion of them. The data contain roughly 640,000 clones, around 67% of them seen just once; the ten biggest clones take up approximately 1.8%. Caucasian adults residing in Nashville, Tennessee made up all the donors. The CDR3 runs to 14 residues. Germline V CDR1 and CDR2: MGHDK, SYGVNS. Study-level findings and limits: Few donors restricted represented genetic and exposure-history diversity.

The sequencing input was memory CD4+ T cells sorted from blood. Indicated subset: CD45RA-negative fraction. This clonotype was obtained from a woman between 25 and 40 years old in good health. The J gene is TRBJ2-5, the V gene TRBV25-1; 10 positions match TRBD2. The CDR3 DNA reads TGTGCCAGCAGCAAGCGGGAGGGCGGGGAGATCCAGTACTTC. It translates to CASSKREGGEIQYF.